Described below is a single T cell receptor beta chain sequence and its context. Its target antigen remains unknown. Base-call qualities are not available, and no considerably larger clone is one nucleotide away. The data are from a study of T-cell reconstitution after alpha-beta-depleted transplantation in children listed by TCRdb under 2016. As for the study more broadly: Using TCR repertoire profiling, the study followed T-cell immune reconstitution in a quantitative way in children after TCRalphabeta/CD19-depleted allogeneic hematopoietic cell transplantation. What the authors observed across the whole study: The frequencies of hyperexpanded clones fell over the following months, and after one year, T-cell counts and TCRbeta diversity were mostly attributed to newly produced T cells. The apparently early alphabetaT-cell count recovery about two months after transplant was reportedly dependent on only several hundred rapidly expanded clones derived from non-depleted graft cells. In some patients, high TCRbeta diversity at day 60 was attributed to recipient T cells and intrathymic progenitors that had survived conditioning.

After removal of 0 bases from V and 6 bases from J, the junction retains 6 bases not matched to a gene. Inclusive of the bounding cysteine and phenylalanine, the CDR3 is 16 residues long. The entry retains the CDR3 DNA only, 48 bases that are in frame from base 1. What the treatment or condition label conveys for this sample: allogeneic hematopoietic cell transplantation with graft depleted of TCRalphabeta T cells and CD19 B cells. TCRalphabeta/CD19-depleted allogeneic hematopoietic cell grafts were given to the transplant recipients, all of whom were children. Library preparation used PCR. Sequenced using an Illumina HiSeq 2500. TCR library preparation used molecular barcoding, with unique molecular identifiers applied to normalize quantification of the TCRbeta repertoire. TCRdb applied fastp at Q25 and MiXCR to the public reads, then kept only in-frame beta chains. Each CDR3 protein gets just one entry, which takes the most common genes and DNA from the rows behind it. The sample table holds 300,000 or so distinct CDR3 sequences, of which approximately 20% were seen once. The biggest ten clones account for 9.5% to 13% of the sample.

The source material was PBMCs, mostly from graft donor cells, sampled 180 days after TCRalphabeta/CD19-depleted stem cell transplant. This TCR came from a male patient between 5 and 17 years old who had a stem cell transplant for acute lymphoblastic leukemia, so the T cells may come from the graft donor. The sequence is built from TRBV12-3 or TRBV12-4 and TRBJ2-3; 10 of the junction bases match TRBD1. The sequenced DNA is TGTGCCAGCAGTTTAGCTCGGGGACAGGGGCCGGATACGCAGTATTTT. Its protein product is CASSLARGQGPDTQYF.